The present T cell receptor (beta chain) was sequenced within a study of HIV-infected patients and healthy controls. The study, taken as a whole, reports: Healthy control repertoires had roughly threefold more distinct CDR3s than untreated HIV+ repertoires, and higher Shannon diversity.

No cell fractionation was done, so the repertoire covers all unsorted peripheral blood T cells. The CDR3 contains 15 residues. Germline V CDR1 and CDR2: SGHAT, FQNNGV. The V end lost 5 bases, the J end lost 2 bases, and 10 bases lay between the germline ends. cDNA was made from about 500 ng RNA using alpha and beta constant primers. Using multiplexing indices, alpha and beta chain libraries were generated apart by chain-specific third strand synthesis. Ligation attached cDNA to a 5' RACE adapter that carried a random hexamer and SP2 site. TCRdb redid the calling of the 5' RACE reads with MiXCR, one entry per CDR3 protein. The sample records some 17,000 distinct CDR3 sequences, over 9% being singletons. Remarks on this clonotype: Its antigen is currently unknown.

The clonotype originates from an adult in good health. The chain couples TRBV11-2 to TRBJ2-6, with a tentative D call TRBD2 (5 bases). The specimen was blood. The chain's CDR3 is CASSGSGAGANVLTF. CDR3 coding DNA: TGTGCCAGCAGCGGATCCGGGGCTGGGGCCAACGTCCTGACTTTC.